Below are 30 T cell receptor beta chains sequenced from a single sample in a study of CD8 T cells in Susac syndrome. RNA totalling about 0.5 to 1 ug underwent reverse transcription with random hexamers. Using its own MiXCR run on the immunoSEQ multiplex PCR reads, TCRdb lists one record per CDR3 protein. Among fewer than 350,000 distinct CDR3 sequences listed, 92% were seen once. The sequenced sample was CD4+ T cells from PBMCs. The receptors were gathered from a human donor with multiple sclerosis.

The chain employs TRBV25-1 and TRBJ2-1, with 8 nucleotides matching TRBD2. From germline, CDR1 is MGHDK and CDR2 SYGVNS. V lost 2 bases and J lost 4; bases outside the gene matches: 7. CDR3 length: 16 residues. CDR3 loop: CASSEGIAGWYNEQFF. The CDR3 coding sequence is TGTGCCAGCAGTGAAGGGATAGCGGGGTGGTACAATGAGCAGTTCTTC.

J is TRBJ2-1 and V is TRBV6-6, with D possibly matching TRBD2 (6 bases). This CDR3 is 13 amino acids long. Trimming shortened V by 7 bases and J by 4 bases, and 11 bases separated the two germline ends. Germline values: CDR1 MNHNY, CDR2 SVGAGI (reference sequence). CDR3 DNA sequence: TGTGCCAGCACCCGGGACTCTTACAATGAGCAGTTCTTC. Translating it yields CASTRDSYNEQFF.

With regard to this clonotype: A junction end diverges from the germline sequence, so it may reflect a read error. The V call is TRBV7-7, the J call TRBJ2-5; 7 nucleotides align to TRBD1. Looked up from germline, CDR1 is SSHAT and CDR2 is FNYEAQ (reference sequence). CDR3 size: 15 residues. CDR3 sequence (DNA): TGTGCTAGCAGCCGTCGAGGCAGGGGGCAAGAGACCCAGTACTTC. Translation: CASSRRGRGQETQYF.

The chain is built from TRBV3-1 and TRBJ2-3, with 10 bases matching TRBD2. The V and J ends lost 3 bases and 6 bases, in that order; junction bases with no gene match: 9. This CDR3 has 16 residues. Germline CDR1 is LGHDT and CDR2 is YNNKEL (reference sequence). The CDR3 is CASSQSSGGVWDTQYF. CDR3 bases: TGTGCCAGCAGCCAGTCCAGCGGGGGGGTGTGGGATACGCAGTATTTT.

V usage is TRBV12-3 or TRBV12-4 and J usage is TRBJ1-3; no firm D call. The length of the CDR3 is 16 residues. The V and J ends lost 3 bases and 7 bases respectively, with 19 bases between them. The CDR3 coding sequence is TGTGCCAGCAGTTTCGGCGGAGCTGCCTCTCGGAACACCATATATTTT. It codes for CASSFGGAASRNTIYF.

This chain connects TRBV6-6 to TRBJ2-1, with TRBD2 matching over 12 bases. J was trimmed by 12 bases and V by 8 bases; bases with no gene match: 11. Germline CDR1 reads MNHNY; CDR2 reads SVGAGI (reference sequence). CDR3 size: 14 residues. CDR3 protein: CASGGLAGGLAQFF. CDR3 in DNA: TGTGCCAGCGGAGGGCTAGCGGGGGGGCTCGCGCAGTTCTTC.

V is TRBV3-1 and J is TRBJ2-7; TRBD1 is a possible D gene (6 bases). The CDR3 length is 12 residues. The ends were cut back, 3 bases at V and 9 bases at J, with 12 bases in the middle. Germline V gene data show CDR1 as LGHDT and CDR2 as YNNKEL (reference sequence). CDR3 in DNA: TGTGCCAGCAGCCATACAGGGATGGGGCAGTACTTC. Encoded protein: CASSHTGMGQYF.

V is TRBV11-2 and J is TRBJ2-7, with D tentatively TRBD1 (5 bases). This CDR3 spans 16 amino acids. V was cut by 5 bases and J by 2 bases, with 19 bases left in between. Germline V lookup: CDR1 SGHAT, CDR2 FQNNGV. The CDR3 coding sequence is TGTGCCAGCAGCCCCGACAGATCAAGGGCACCCTACGAGCAGTACTTC. The encoded protein is CASSPDRSRAPYEQYF.

The chain joins TRBV5-1 to TRBJ1-1; D possibly corresponds to TRBD1 (6 bases). Trimming took off 0 bases at V and 4 bases at J, with 22 bases between the two ends. The CDR3 extends over 18 amino acids. Germline CDR1 is SGHRS and CDR2 is YFSETQ. The chain's CDR3 is CASSLVVGGLQGATEAFF. The CDR3 coding sequence is TGCGCCAGCAGCTTGGTTGTCGGGGGCTTACAGGGAGCCACTGAAGCTTTCTTT.

The rearrangement links TRBV10-3 to TRBJ2-7; D might be TRBD2 (6 bases). The CDR3 has 13 residues. V was cut by 6 bases and J by 8 bases, with 17 bases left in between. Per germline, CDR1 ENHRY and CDR2 SYGVKD. CDR3 residues: CAISRDGSIKQYF. The CDR3 DNA sequence: TGTGCCATCAGCCGGGACGGGAGCATCAAGCAGTACTTC.

The rearrangement links TRBV29-1 to TRBJ1-1; no reliable D call. CDR3 size: 13 residues. CDR1 and CDR2 (germline): SQVTM, ANQGSEA. Trimming cost V 4 bases and J 0 bases, with 9 bases left between them. CDR3 region: CSVVETVNTEAFF. The CDR3 DNA is TGCAGCGTTGTTGAGACGGTGAACACTGAAGCTTTCTTT.

The CDR3 DNA reads TGTGCCTGGTCCTGGAGGTACGAGCAGTACTTC. This gives the protein CAWSWRYEQYF. The chain links TRBV30 to TRBJ2-7; the D gene is possibly TRBD2 (5 bases). Germline V gene data show CDR1 as GTSNPN and CDR2 as SVGIG (reference sequence). The CDR3 totals 11 residues. V was cut by 5 bases and J by 4 bases, with 9 bases left in between.

The V and J genes are TRBV20-1 and TRBJ2-3; a weak D match, TRBD1 (6 bases). From germline, CDR1 is DFQATT and CDR2 SNEGSKA (reference sequence). This CDR3 comprises 14 residues. The DNA for the CDR3 is TGCAGCGCCTTTTCACAGGGCCCACCCGATACGCAGTATTTT. Residues: CSAFSQGPPDTQYF.

The chain carries TRBV11-2 and TRBJ2-2, with D unresolved. The CDR3 consists of 15 residues. Per the germline V gene, CDR1 is SGHAT and CDR2 is FQNNGV. V was cut by 1 base and J by 6 bases, with 12 bases left in between. The CDR3 here is CASSLVARSAGELFF. The DNA for the CDR3 is TGTGCCAGCAGCTTAGTCGCAAGATCGGCCGGGGAGCTGTTTTTT.

CDR3 region: CALWGQFF. CDR3 nucleotide sequence: TGTGCCCTCTGGGGGCAGTTCTTC. The V call is TRBV5-3, the J call TRBJ2-1; unclear D gene. TRBV5-3 is designated an ORF whose function remains uncertain. Trimming removed 10 bases from V and 12 bases from J, with 8 bases in between. The CDR3 spans 8 residues.

The chain combines TRBV7-9 with TRBJ2-4; D gene uncertain. This CDR3 has 13 residues. V was cut by 6 bases and J by 7 bases, with 13 bases left in between. From germline, CDR1 is SEHNR and CDR2 FQNEAQ (reference sequence). The CDR3 loop reads CASSPPPGNIQYF. CDR3 coding DNA: TGTGCCAGCAGTCCTCCGCCCGGGAACATTCAGTACTTC. The full variable domain, with the rest looked up from reference TRBV7-9 and TRBJ2-4, is DTGVSQNPRHKITKRGQNVTFRCDPISEHNRLYWYRQTLGQGPEFLTYFQNEAQLEKSRLLSDRFSAERPKGSFSTLEIQRTEQGDSAMYLCASSPPPGNIQYFGAGTRLSVL.

In this sample, this clonotype turned up once. J is TRBJ2-2 and V is TRBV5-1; D might be TRBD1 (6 bases). Germline V gene sequence: CDR1 SGHRS, CDR2 YFSETQ. V was cut by 4 bases and J by 13 bases, with 26 bases left in between. The CDR3 loop spans 16 amino acids. CDR3 loop: CASSPTGSPTTAGLFF. The DNA for the CDR3 is TGCGCCAGCAGCCCTACAGGGTCTCCAACCACGGCTGGGCTGTTTTTT.

This chain links TRBV11-3 with TRBJ1-6; weak D call: TRBD1 (6 bases). The CDR3 extends over 15 amino acids. Germline loops: CDR1 SGHNT, CDR2 YENEEA. With 5 bases removed from V and 6 bases from J, the gap between germline ends came to 14 bases. CDR3 DNA: TGTGCCAGCAGCCGGAGATCAGGGGTTAATTCACCCCTCCACTTT. This translates into CASSRRSGVNSPLHF.

The J gene is TRBJ1-1, the V gene TRBV30, with 7 positions matching TRBD1. CDR1 is GTSNPN and CDR2 is SVGIG in the germline V gene (reference sequence). The CDR3 extends over 14 amino acids. V was clipped by 3 bases and J by 10 bases; unmatched bases: 14. CDR3 region: CAWRTPGTVTRAFF. CDR3 bases: TGTGCCTGGAGGACCCCCGGGACAGTCACTCGAGCTTTCTTT.

Only one count was recorded for this clonotype. The chain uses TRBV11-2 and TRBJ2-2; D not resolved. The germline CDR1 and CDR2 sequences are SGHAT and FQNNGV. V was cut by 1 base and J by 0 bases, with 9 bases left in between. This CDR3 is 16 amino acids long. The chain's CDR3 is CASSLGQAANTGELFF. The CDR3 DNA sequence: TGTGCCAGCAGCTTAGGACAAGCTGCGAACACCGGGGAGCTGTTTTTT.

The V call is TRBV11-2, the J call TRBJ2-3; D may be TRBD2 (6 bases). The V gene lost 5 bases and the J gene lost 0 bases, with 9 bases spanning the gap. CDR3 size: 14 residues. Germline V gene sequence: CDR1 SGHAT, CDR2 FQNNGV. CDR3 DNA: TGTGCCAGCAGCGCGGGACGAAGCACAGATACGCAGTATTTT. Protein: CASSAGRSTDTQYF.

The gene calls are TRBV5-1 and TRBJ1-3, with unresolved D. Trimming shortened V by 0 bases and J by 9 bases, and 19 bases separated the two germline ends. This CDR3 has 16 amino acids. Germline values: CDR1 SGHRS, CDR2 YFSETQ. Here the CDR3 reads CASSLGVSSGSSTIYF. The CDR3 bases are TGCGCCAGCAGCTTGGGAGTCAGTTCCGGAAGCAGCACCATATATTTT.

In DNA form, the CDR3 reads TGTGCCAGCAGCCAAGGACAGGGGGCCGCTGAAGCTTTCTTT. As protein: CASSQGQGAAEAFF. The rearrangement joins TRBV3-1 to TRBJ1-1; TRBD1 agrees at 10 bases. Germline V gene sequence: CDR1 LGHDT, CDR2 YNNKEL (reference sequence). Unmatched junction bases numbered 2, after V lost 1 base and J lost 6 bases. The CDR3 is 14 amino acids.

The chain has TRBV19 and TRBJ2-2; TRBD2 aligns across 13 bases. V shed 8 bases and J 6 bases; nucleotides not matched to a gene: 9. CDR3 length: 16 amino acids. CDR1 LNHDA and CDR2 SQIVND come from the germline V gene (reference sequence). The CDR3 reads CASSRTSGGPAGELFF. In DNA form, the CDR3 reads TGTGCCAGTTCCCGGACTAGCGGGGGACCGGCCGGGGAGCTGTTTTTT. Filled out from reference TRBV19 and TRBJ2-2, the complete variable domain reads DGGITQSPKYLFRKEGQNVTLSCEQNLNHDAMYWYRQDPGQGLRLIYYSQIVNDFQKGDIAEGYSVSREKKESFPLTVTSAQKNPTAFYLCASSRTSGGPAGELFFGEGSRLTVL.

V and J are TRBV4-3 and TRBJ2-6; TRBD2 agrees at 9 bases. The length of the CDR3 is 19 residues. Germline CDR1 is LGHNA and CDR2 is YSLEER. V gave up 4 bases and J gave up 3 bases; unmatched junction bases: 13. As DNA, the CDR3 is TGCGCCAGCAGCCGACGACTGCCTAGCGGGATAGGTGGGGCCAACGTCCTGACTTTC. Amino acids: CASSRRLPSGIGGANVLTF.

J is TRBJ2-2 and V is TRBV10-1; D perhaps matches TRBD2 (5 bases). This CDR3 spans 15 amino acids. Germline CDR1 and CDR2: WNHNN and SYGVQD (reference sequence). The V end was cut by 6 bases, the J end by 3 bases, with 14 bases between. The CDR3, as DNA: TGCGCCAGCAGCGATCCAGCCGGGGACACCGGGGAGCTGTTTTTT. Its protein product is CASSDPAGDTGELFF.

As concerns this clonotype: The junction and the germline gene differ at one end; a read error may be behind it. This rearrangement joins TRBV7-3 to TRBJ1-1; perhaps TRBD1 as D (6 bases). Germline V CDR1 and CDR2: SGHTA, FQGTGA. The CDR3 is made up of 14 amino acids. The DNA of the CDR3 is TGTGCCAGCAGCTTAGGCCCAGGGGACACTGAAGATTTCTTT. It codes for CASSLGPGDTEDFF.

The rearrangement links TRBV4-2 to TRBJ2-7; 11 bases fit TRBD2. The CDR3 has 19 amino acids. CDR1 is LGHNA and CDR2 is YNFKEQ in the germline V gene. V lost 2 bases, J lost 4 bases, and 16 bases stayed unmatched. CDR3 in amino acids: CASSQLTTSGGKRRYEQYF. The CDR3 nucleotides are TGTGCCAGCAGCCAATTGACAACTAGCGGGGGAAAAAGGAGGTACGAGCAGTACTTC.

The J gene is TRBJ2-3, the V gene TRBV9; D uncertain. Germline V lookup: CDR1 SGDLS, CDR2 YYNGEE. V lost 4 bases to trimming and J lost 1 base, with 13 bases between them. The CDR3 is 15 residues long. CDR3 sequence: CASSPTAGRTDTQYF. Here the CDR3 DNA reads TGTGCCAGCAGCCCCACAGCAGGCCGCACAGATACGCAGTATTTT.

The CDR3 spells CASSGDSWETQYF. The CDR3 nucleotides read TGCGCCAGCAGCGGGGACAGCTGGGAGACCCAGTACTTC. The V and J genes are TRBV5-1 and TRBJ2-5, with 7 positions matching TRBD1. The germline CDR1 and CDR2 sequences are SGHRS and YFSETQ. The CDR3 totals 13 residues. V lost 4 bases to trimming and J lost 5 bases; unmatched junction nucleotides: 5. Filled out from reference TRBV5-1 and TRBJ2-5, the complete variable domain reads KAGVTQTPRYLIKTRGQQVTLSCSPISGHRSVSWYQQTPGQGLQFLFEYFSETQRNKGNFPGRFSGRQFSNSRSEMNVSTLELGDSALYLCASSGDSWETQYFGPGTRLLVL.